This entry concerns a single TCR beta chain. Its binding antigen is unknown. No quality values exist for individual bases; no much larger clone is one base distant. V is shortened by 8 bases, J by 4 bases, and the region joining them spans 21 bases. The cysteine opens and the phenylalanine closes a CDR3 of 15 amino acids. Only the CDR3 portion is preserved as DNA: 45 bases, with reading frame beginning at the first base. Based on the germline V gene (reference sequence), the CDR1 and CDR2 sequences are MNHEY and SMNVEV. This sample stems from a study of cytomegalovirus exposure and HLA in healthy donors (dated by TCRdb to about 2017). As for the study more broadly: An earlier analysis of several hundred of the donors reported about 260 Gb of sequence data and 117 million unique TCR beta sequences obtained from about 170 million T cells. Around 320 gigabases of sequencing data and some 85 million unique TCR sequences were included in an early release covering about 620 HLA-typed donors. Of the roughly 400 genotyped donors, less than 85% were placed in the genetic ancestry cluster associated with self-reported Caucasian donors. The aim of the study was to test whether cataloging public T cell receptors could identify signatures of past pathogen exposure. The T cell repertoires of roughly 660 subjects were profiled by immunosequencing and related to cytomegalovirus serostatus. Besides the first cohort of 666 subjects, a separate validation cohort made up of roughly 130 different subjects was used. High-throughput TCR immunosequencing, statistical association of individual TCRs with disease status, and machine learning were combined to predict cytomegalovirus infection status. A later analysis re-examined previously published TCR beta repertoires from around 670 donors and added high-resolution HLA genotyping to investigate patterns of TCR occurrence. Rather than using new phenotypic data, the later analysis identified candidate immune exposures from TCR beta sequences and from how often those sequences occurred across donors. An earlier analysis of around 540 of the donors applied high-throughput TCR beta sequencing to assess whether each TCR beta V gene segment acted as functional or pseudogenic. Donor age, sex, ethnicity and CMV serostatus were compiled alongside the repertoire data. A later genetic analysis used genome-wide SNP genotypes for about 60% of the 666 donors, treating that subset as a discovery cohort. Every discovery cohort repertoire had been produced on one sequencing platform. HLA typing covered class I and class II loci at four-digit resolution. The number of donors typed differed by locus, with about 629-640 for A, B, C, DRB1 and DQB1, around 560 for DQA1, approximately 580 for DPA1, and under 490 for DPB1. Roughly five DR-DQ haplotypes were handled as single units for association and clustering, since linkage in the cohort was strong. On average, roughly 250,000 unique TCR beta nucleotide sequences were sequenced per donor among a few hundred genotyped donors of the cohort, with 15% to 20% of those sequences being non-productive. The study at large found these results: A later analysis found that TCR association rates varied across HLA loci, with DRB1 alleles showing the most associated TCRs and HLA-C alleles the fewest. The sequencing pipeline was judged likely to have produced a cluster of highly shared sequence variants as a technical artifact. About 15 rarely observed V segments, including chromosome 9 orphons, were excluded from the earlier analysis of several hundred of the donors because counts were too low. An earlier analysis of approximately 500 of the donors showed that most TCR beta V segments appeared in productive rearrangements either about 87% or about 30% of the time, which broadly matched IMGT annotations. A few of the identified cytomegalovirus-associated TCR beta chains were confirmed in vitro to be specific for cytomegalovirus antigens. The study listed around 160 TCR beta chains as associated with cytomegalovirus. In a later genetic analysis, fewer N-insertions in productive TCRs were reported among donors in an Asian-associated ancestry cluster than the approximately 630-donor mean. In this cohort, only TCR beta chains were sequenced, and detectable features were limited by the absence of alpha or paired-chain data. In a later analysis, most CMV-associated TCR beta chains were found to appear HLA-restricted, with HLA associations seemingly driven largely by CMV exposure. A later analysis associated 17,000 or so TCR beta sequences with specific HLA alleles at a false discovery rate of 0.05. Because some donors lacked HLA typing at each locus, the association tests relied only on the typed subset. Cytomegalovirus status was reported to be diagnosed by the classifier with high specificity and sensitivity in both the original and validation cohorts. Assigning TCR associations to individual alleles was difficult when HLA alleles, especially DR and DQ, strongly co-occurred. Most TCR sequences were seen in very few donors, while some public TCRs were found in many individuals. The 87-base-pair reads could not distinguish some IMGT-functional V segments, including TRBV6-2 and TRBV6-3, so those segments were excluded. Correlated functional status among segregating V segments might reflect linkage disequilibrium, but an unknown experimental factor could not be ruled out. A further reported finding was that TCR beta sequences accurately predicted the HLA-A and HLA-B alleles for most subjects in the first cohort. In a later analysis, HLA-associated TCR beta chains were found to be more clonally expanded and to have lower generation probabilities than equally common non-associated chains. Sequencing depth was assumed to be roughly uniform across donors in the presence/absence analyses, though that assumption may not hold. The authors suggested that the approach could potentially be extended to other disease states and immunological phenotypes. CMV serostatus was the only immune exposure information available for the cohort. V-gene and J-gene trimming of TCR beta chains was associated with a missense DCLRE1C variant in a later genetic analysis, and the association was replicated in an independent cohort. Several of the top co-occurrence clusters appeared to be linked to parvovirus B19, influenza, CMV and Epstein-Barr virus, according to a later analysis.

The library was produced with the immunoSEQ multiplex PCR assay. For the multiplex PCR, a mixture combining 60 forward primers for TCR Vbeta segments and 13 reverse primers for TCR Jbeta segments was used. Amplification of the CDR3 region of rearranged TCR beta genes was performed with a multiplex PCR assay on genomic DNA. The amplified TCR beta libraries were sequenced on the Illumina HiSeq System as 87-base-pair reads. The published analysis was carried out like this. In a later analysis, tens of millions of unique TCR beta chains were counted across the 650 to 750 repertoires, and roughly 11 million of these chains were shared by at least two donors. Raw reads were error-corrected and collapsed into unique sequences with a nearest-neighbor algorithm that merged closely related sequences to remove PCR and sequencing errors. V, D and J gene segments were assigned by aligning CDR3 sequences to IMGT reference sequences. For a sequence to be retained, at least a six-nucleotide match to both a V gene segment and a J gene segment was required. A rearrangement counted as productive if the CDR3 had no stop codons and remained in frame with V and J, and every other rearrangement counted as non-productive. Following IMGT convention, CDR3 was defined as the stretch from the second conserved V-encoded cysteine to the conserved J-encoded phenylalanine. The earlier analysis of around 640 of the donors excluded sequences that lacked an unambiguous match to a single V gene segment. In an earlier analysis of approximately 560 of the donors, a V segment was called functional when productive rearrangements were above 56.7%, and segregating when the standard deviation between donors exceeded 5%. A statistical classification framework was developed to diagnose cytomegalovirus status using the catalog of TCR beta chain sequences. In a later analysis, V and J genes were assigned by comparing TCR nucleotide sequences against IMGT/GENE-DB human TR gene sequences. Using the TCRdist pipeline, a later analysis assigned CDR3 sequences along with most-parsimonious VDJ recombination scenarios. In a later analysis, each TCR beta chain was defined by its CDR3 amino acid sequence together with its V-gene family, and reads lacking a unique V-gene family were excluded. As a way to deal with suspected cross-contamination and a sequencing artifact, a later analysis dropped 640 or so nucleotide sequences that were highly shared and had low generation probability. In a later analysis, a clonal expansion index was calculated for each public chain from normalized within-repertoire ranks of inferred template counts. Generation probabilities in a later analysis came from a VDJ recombination model fitted to out-of-frame rearrangements, and those results were checked against IGoR. In a later analysis, hypergeometric tests were used to score TCR-TCR, TCR-HLA and TCR-CMV co-occurrence, with a repertoire-size bias correction applied to TCR pairs. False discovery rates were estimated in a later analysis by permuting HLA or CMV assignments 20 times. A later analysis grouped co-occurring TCRs with DBSCAN, adding TCRdist sequence similarity when clustering within HLA-allele-positive subsets. Co-occurrence clustering excluded repertoires with fewer than 30,000 or more than 120,000 public chains, plus five with anomalous nucleotide sharing. TCRdb holds this immuneACCESS table with in-frame rearrangements only. Some clones are missing; in checked studies, unresolved V genes explain under half, and the rest has no known cause. That table is the source of V, J and clone size, and D and trimming were worked out from the DNA. The sample records 150,000 or so clones, approximately 71% of which are singletons. About 10% of the sample lies in the top ten.

The cohort consisted of some 730 healthy bone marrow donors. At the time of sampling, all cohort members were nominally healthy, though unrecorded immune exposures were likely present. The donor tested CMV seropositive, placing the donor among the approximately 290 seropositive members of the cohort. A peripheral blood sample was provided by each donor, and peripheral blood mononuclear cells were used for TCR beta sequencing. The Qiagen DNeasy Blood Extraction Kit was used to extract genomic DNA from the blood cell samples. This chain joins TRBV27 to TRBJ2-7; a tentative D match to TRBD1 spans 7 bases. The receptor was isolated from a man in his thirties or forties in good health and CMV-seropositive. Sequencing used PBMCs. The CDR3 loop reads CASSPFGGGGYEQYF. The bases are TGTGCCAGCTCCCCCTTCGGAGGGGGCGGATACGAGCAGTACTTC.